Here is one T cell receptor beta chain with its context. These data originate in a study of blood T cell repertoires in COVID-19. Study context: Spain, Italy and the United States supplied samples that represented acute and convalescent COVID-19. Sample material is recorded as cDNA or gDNA derived from T cells, B-cell-depleted T cells, or PBMCs.

Original processing notes: Scientists estimated how many nucleated cells there were by amplifying reference gene primers. Using immunoSEQ multiplex PCR, the repertoire was profiled, and TCRdb retains in-frame clones only, with some absent. V, J and clone size are those of that table, while D and trimming were read from the DNA. The table includes around 300,000 clones, 88% detected once. This CDR3 has 15 residues. The J segment lost 4 bases and the V segment lost 5 bases, leaving 9 bases of the junction unmatched. Germline assignment: CDR1 MDHEN and CDR2 SYDVKM. This TCR derives from a woman in her fifties or sixties with active or convalescent COVID-19. The chain has TRBV28 and TRBJ2-7, with 9 positions matching TRBD1. The specimen sequenced was peripheral blood. The CDR3 is CASSPPGDRDYEQYF. DNA of the CDR3: TGTGCCAGCAGTCCCCCTGGGGACAGGGATTACGAGCAGTACTTC.